This paragraph reports one TCR beta chain. This entry belongs to a study of T cell changes during pregnancy in multiple sclerosis. The CDR3 length is 18 residues. Germline V gene data show CDR1 as LNHDA and CDR2 as SQIVND (reference sequence). V lost 5 bases to trimming and J lost 0 bases; unmatched junction nucleotides: 14. Using immunoSEQ multiplex PCR, the repertoire was profiled, and TCRdb retains in-frame clones only, with some absent. The repertoire holds around 30,000 clones, with around 90% as singletons. The sequences come from CD8+ T cells from peripheral blood mononuclear cells, collected in the third trimester of pregnancy. This sequence was found in a female donor with multiple sclerosis, enrolled in a pregnancy study. The genes are TRBV19 and TRBJ1-1, with 8 bases matching TRBD1. The CDR3 loop is CASSGPDREGHMNTEAFF. The CDR3 bases are TGTGCCAGTAGTGGCCCGGACAGGGAGGGGCATATGAACACTGAAGCTTTCTTT.